This T cell receptor (beta chain) was profiled in a study of CD4 T cells in relation to SARS-CoV-2 and coronaviruses. The overall study: TCR beta CDR3s were sequenced after roughly ten-day antigen culture of PBMCs.

CEF-cultured naive and memory CD4+ T cell DNA got survey-level sequencing. Sequencing was performed with immunoSEQ multiplex PCR; in TCRdb, only in-frame clones are kept and a portion is missing. Here the sample spans about 43,000 clones, more than 65% being singletons. About this clone: What it binds is unknown.

The CDR3 is 16 amino acids. Germline CDR1 SGHNT, CDR2 YYREEE (reference sequence). Trimming left V 0 bases short and J 1 base short, with 11 bases between. Naive and memory CD4+ T cells were separated from cryopreserved PBMCs. Sorted naive or memory CD4+ cells met CEF peptides for roughly 10 days. The gene calls are TRBV5-4 and TRBJ2-1; perhaps TRBD2 as D (6 bases). The sequencing sample was made of naive CD4+ T cells from PBMCs, cultured in vitro. Subset specified: naive CD4+ T cells isolated by negative enrichment. This clonotype was obtained from an adult with COVID-19. The CDR3 sequence is CASSLAGELSYNEQFF. The CDR3 DNA reads TGTGCCAGCAGCTTGGCGGGAGAGCTTTCCTACAATGAGCAGTTCTTC.